Sequencing of this TCR beta chain was carried out in a study of cytomegalovirus exposure and HLA in healthy donors. Whole-study context: The roughly 120 million unique TCR beta sequences, from about 180 million T cells, were found by an earlier analysis. Study-wide results and caveats: Later analysis demonstrated an association between a missense DCLRE1C variant and TCR beta V- and J-gene trimming.

This PCR relied on a set of 60 Vbeta primers and 13 Jbeta primers. Measured with immunoSEQ multiplex PCR; TCRdb has only the in-frame clones, and not every one. The profile shows about 200,000 clones, approximately 79% of them singletons. Comments on this clone: Its target is unknown.

Germline CDR1 and CDR2: SGHVS and FQNEAQ. The CDR3 covers 15 residues. Trimming removed 1 base from V and 0 bases from J, with 7 bases in between. The chain uses TRBV7-8 and TRBJ1-3; D not certain. This TCR derives from a girl between 5 and 17 years old in good health and CMV-seropositive. Sample: PBMCs. The DNA for the CDR3 is TGTGCCAGCAGCTTAGGTATCAGCTCTGGAAACACCATATATTTT. Amino acids: CASSLGISSGNTIYF.